Each of the 9 T cell receptor beta chains below was sequenced from the same sample in a study of shared clonotypes between healthy human individuals. Some clones are missing from TCRdb's copy, which holds only in-frame ones; the method was immunoSEQ multiplex PCR. The sample yields over 2 million clones, roughly 90% seen once. Material for sequencing was naive CD4+ T cells from PBMCs. Subset here: CD45RA+ positively selected. The receptors shown here come from a man between 18 and 29 years old in good health. Some clones in this sample may be carry-over from other donors' samples.

A word on this clone: Other DNA sequences of this sample code for an identical CDR3. The chain is built from TRBV15 and TRBJ1-1; 9 positions agree with TRBD1. This CDR3 spans 15 amino acids. Germline V lookup: CDR1 LNHNV, CDR2 YYDKDF (reference sequence). J was trimmed by 1 base and V by 3 bases; bases with no gene match: 3. CDR3 residues: CATSRVGQGNTEAFF. The CDR3 coding sequence is TGTGCCACCAGCAGGGTGGGACAGGGGAACACTGAAGCTTTCTTT.

V usage is TRBV28 and J usage is TRBJ1-1; perhaps TRBD1 as D (5 bases). Trimming left V 8 bases short and J 0 bases short, with 19 bases between. CDR1 and CDR2 from the germline V gene are MDHEN and SYDVKM. This CDR3 is 16 amino acids long. The CDR3 nucleotides read TGTGCCAGCCTAGTTGCCCCAGGGATTATGAACACTGAAGCTTTCTTT. Its protein is CASLVAPGIMNTEAFF. The variable domain in full, with the rest retrieved from reference TRBV28 and TRBJ1-1, is DVKVTQSSRYLVKRTGEKVFLECVQDMDHENMFWYRQDPGLGLRLIYFSYDVKMKEKGDIPEGYSVSREKKERFSLILESASTNQTSMYLCASLVAPGIMNTEAFFGQGTRLTVV.

The chain employs TRBV19 and TRBJ2-2, with a possible D match to TRBD2 (5 bases). CDR3 length equals 17 residues. CDR1 is LNHDA and CDR2 is SQIVND in the germline V gene (reference sequence). Trimming left V 7 bases short and J 3 bases short, with 21 bases between. The CDR3 DNA reads as TGTGCCAGTAACTCTCCGGGGTCAAGCTCTGACACCGGGGAGCTGTTTTTT. It specifies CASNSPGSSSDTGELFF.

Comments on this clone: Other DNA sequences from this sample encode an identical CDR3 as well. The chain couples TRBV9 to TRBJ2-5, with D perhaps being TRBD1 or TRBD2 (6 bases each). Germline V gives CDR1 SGDLS, CDR2 YYNGEE. Trimming pared 0 bases from V and 1 base from J, leaving 7 bases between. There are 14 residues in the CDR3. CDR3 residues: CASSVGGAQETQYF. Written as DNA, the CDR3 is TGTGCCAGCAGCGTAGGGGGGGCCCAAGAGACCCAGTACTTC.

The chain links TRBV6-4 to TRBJ1-4; D perhaps matches TRBD1 (5 bases). Germline-derived CDR1 and CDR2 are MRHNA and SNTAGT. This CDR3 spans 13 amino acids. Trimming stripped 5 bases from V and 7 bases from J, with 11 bases between. CDR3 region: CASSRGIGEKLFF. CDR3 DNA sequence: TGTGCCAGCAGTAGGGGTATCGGTGAAAAACTGTTTTTT.

This rearrangement joins TRBV7-9 to TRBJ2-1; D may correspond to TRBD1 or TRBD2 (6 bases each). Germline V gene lookup returns CDR1 SEHNR and CDR2 FQNEAQ (reference sequence). The CDR3 is 17 residues long. The ends were cut back, 5 bases at V and 2 bases at J, with 19 bases in the middle. DNA of the CDR3: TGTGCCAGCAGCCCCTTAAGTGCGGGGACAACCTACAATGAGCAGTTCTTC. This sequence encodes CASSPLSAGTTYNEQFF.

Concerning this clone: This specimen includes other DNA sequences encoding the same CDR3. The rearrangement joins TRBV5-4 to TRBJ2-2; 12 positions agree with TRBD2. This CDR3 has 17 amino acids. Germline V lookup: CDR1 SGHNT, CDR2 YYREEE (reference sequence). V was clipped by 4 bases and J by 0 bases; unmatched bases: 4. CDR3 region: CASSLGLAGANTGELFF. The DNA for the CDR3 is TGTGCCAGCAGCCTGGGACTAGCGGGCGCGAACACCGGGGAGCTGTTTTTT.

In the case of this clone: A clone one base away is much larger, so this may be a read error. This sample includes further DNA sequences coding for the same CDR3. The chain combines TRBV6-4 with TRBJ2-2; D is uncertain. Germline assignment: CDR1 MRHNA and CDR2 SNTAGT. Trimming removed 2 bases at V and 1 base at J, with 2 bases between. The CDR3 is 13 residues long. CDR3 nucleotides: TGTGCCAGCAGTGACAGGAACACCGGGGAGCTGTTTTTT. It encodes CASSDRNTGELFF.

The rearrangement links TRBV6-1 to TRBJ2-1; TRBD2 matches at 10 bases. V dropped 6 bases and J dropped 7; count of bases not matched to a gene: 9. The length of the CDR3 is 15 residues. Looked up from germline, CDR1 is MNHNS and CDR2 is SASEGT. The DNA for the CDR3 is TGTGCCAGCAGCCCTCTAGCGGGAGTGGGGAATGAGCAGTTCTTC. Protein: CASSPLAGVGNEQFF.